Presented here are 9 T cell receptor beta chains from one specimen sequenced in a study of OX40 agonist ivuxolimab in advanced cancers. Produced via immunoSEQ multiplex PCR; TCRdb's table is partial and in-frame only. The sample shows roughly 40,000 clones, 82% of them seen only once. This specimen was CD4+ or CD8+ T cells sorted from blood, taken in a trial of the OX40 agonist ivuxolimab. These receptors all come from an adult with an advanced solid tumor such as melanoma, head and neck, liver or kidney cancer.

This clone has a single count. J is TRBJ2-2 and V is TRBV5-5; no firm D call. The CDR3 is made up of 12 amino acids. V lost 0 bases to trimming and J lost 6 bases, with 3 bases between them. The germline V gene has CDR1 SGHKS and CDR2 YYEKEE (reference sequence). The CDR3, as DNA: TGTGCCAGCAGCTTGGCGGCCGGGGAGCTGTTTTTT. Protein product: CASSLAAGELFF.

CDR3 in amino acids: CATSDRTTNEKLFF. The CDR3 DNA sequence: TGTGCCACCTCGGACCGAACAACTAATGAAAAACTGTTTTTT. V and J are TRBV11-1 and TRBJ1-4; unclear D gene. This CDR3 comprises 14 residues. V dropped 10 bases and J dropped 0 bases, with 12 bases sitting between them. The germline CDR1 and CDR2 sequences are SGHAT and FQDESV (reference sequence).

The gene calls are TRBV7-9 and TRBJ2-7; 11 nucleotides match TRBD1. The germline V gene has CDR1 SEHNR and CDR2 FQNEAQ (reference sequence). With 5 bases clipped from V and 3 bases from J, the junction kept 9 bases outside the gene matches. The CDR3 loop spans 16 amino acids. The CDR3 nucleotides are TGTGCCAGCAGCCCGCCTTCCGGGACAGGGGGCTACGAGCAGTACTTC. Its translation is CASSPPSGTGGYEQYF.

The chain has TRBV6-1 and TRBJ2-3; 11 bases are a match to TRBD2. Trimming took 2 bases from V and 3 from J; bases not matched to a gene: 4. This CDR3 has 16 amino acids. CDR1 is MNHNS and CDR2 is SASEGT in the germline V gene. CDR3 residues: CASSERSGGATDTQYF. CDR3 coding DNA: TGTGCCAGCAGTGAACGTAGCGGGGGGGCTACAGATACGCAGTATTTT.

The V gene is TRBV5-4, the J gene TRBJ1-3; a possible D gene is TRBD1 (6 bases). CDR1 is SGHNT and CDR2 is YYREEE in the germline V gene (reference sequence). V lost 4 bases to trimming and J lost 0 bases, with 20 bases between them. This CDR3 has 18 amino acids. DNA for the CDR3: TGTGCCAGCAGCCTAGGACAGCGAGGTCGTTACTCTGGAAACACCATATATTTT. Protein product: CASSLGQRGRYSGNTIYF.

This chain joins TRBV7-9 and TRBJ2-5, with 10 positions matching TRBD1. V was clipped by 2 bases and J by 2 bases; unmatched bases: 5. Looked up from germline, CDR1 is SEHNR and CDR2 is FQNEAQ (reference sequence). The CDR3 totals 16 residues. The CDR3 DNA reads TGTGCCAGCAGCTTACCGGACAGGGGGGCGCAAGAGACCCAGTACTTC. It codes for CASSLPDRGAQETQYF.

The chain joins TRBV6-5 to TRBJ2-2, with TRBD2 matching 9 bases. The CDR3 runs 16 residues. Trimming took 0 bases from V and 7 from J; bases not matched to a gene: 6. Germline CDR1 is MNHEY and CDR2 is SVGAGI. The CDR3 nucleotides are TGTGCCAGCAGTTACTCTGCGGGGGGGCCTGGCGGGGAGCTGTTTTTT. Translated, it gives CASSYSAGGPGGELFF.

J is TRBJ2-2 and V is TRBV4-1; D remains unclear. The CDR3 covers 14 residues. V lost 4 bases and J 7 bases, leaving 13 bases between the germline ends. Germline loops: CDR1 MGHRA, CDR2 YSYEKL. The CDR3 spells CASSPPASIGELFF. As DNA, the CDR3 is TGCGCCAGCAGCCCCCCCGCGAGCATCGGGGAGCTGTTTTTT.

In this sample, this clone turned up a few times. The chain couples TRBV6-1 to TRBJ1-3; no clear D. The V gene lost 0 bases and the J gene lost 1 base, with 7 bases spanning the gap. Germline V CDR1 and CDR2: MNHNS, SASEGT. The CDR3 is made up of 15 amino acids. The CDR3 nucleotides read TGTGCCAGCAGTGAAGCTCCGGGGTCTGGAAACACCATATATTTT. Its translation is CASSEAPGSGNTIYF.